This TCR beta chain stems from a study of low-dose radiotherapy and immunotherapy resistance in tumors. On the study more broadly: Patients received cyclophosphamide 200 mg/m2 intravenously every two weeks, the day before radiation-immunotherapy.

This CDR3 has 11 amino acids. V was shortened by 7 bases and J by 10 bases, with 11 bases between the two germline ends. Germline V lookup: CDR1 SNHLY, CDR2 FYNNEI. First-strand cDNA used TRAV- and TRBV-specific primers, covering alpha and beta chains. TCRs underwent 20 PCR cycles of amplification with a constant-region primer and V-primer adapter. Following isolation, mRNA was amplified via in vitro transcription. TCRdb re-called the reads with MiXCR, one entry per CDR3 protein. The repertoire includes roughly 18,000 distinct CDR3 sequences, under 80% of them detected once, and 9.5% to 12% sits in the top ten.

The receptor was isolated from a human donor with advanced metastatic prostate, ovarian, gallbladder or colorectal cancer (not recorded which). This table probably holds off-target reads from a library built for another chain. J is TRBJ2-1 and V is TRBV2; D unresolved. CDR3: CASTIRGEQFF. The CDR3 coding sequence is TGTGCCAGCACCATACGAGGCGAGCAGTTCTTC.